Sequencing of this T cell receptor beta chain was carried out in a study of cytomegalovirus exposure and HLA in healthy donors. Study at large: A previous analysis identified 95 million to 130 million unique TCR beta sequences derived from around 200 million T cells. Findings and limits, study-wide: TCR beta chains numbering some 160 were designated cytomegalovirus-associated. An analysis that came later showed most CMV-associated TCR beta chains appearing HLA-restricted.

PCR employed 60 Vbeta and 13 Jbeta primers. In the original processing: A later analysis tallied 87 million or so unique TCR beta chains, 9.5 million to 14 million of them shared. Assay: immunoSEQ multiplex PCR; the TCRdb copy retains only in-frame clones and omits some. From that table come the V and J calls and clone size; the DNA was used to work out D and trimming. Of under 200,000 clones in the sample, approximately 70% were seen once. This clone was detected once. As yet, its antigen is unknown. Per germline, CDR1 MNHEY and CDR2 SVGAGI. Trimming removed 5 bases from V and 3 bases from J; junction bases left unmatched: 2. The CDR3 extends over 15 amino acids.

Sequencing used PBMCs. The TCR was taken from a woman aged 25 to 39 in good health and CMV-seronegative. This sequence joins TRBV6-5 and TRBJ2-1; 12 nucleotides line up with TRBD2. The DNA for the CDR3 is TGTGCCAGCAGTCAACTAGCGGGAGGCTACAATGAGCAGTTCTTC. Its translation: CASSQLAGGYNEQFF.